This T cell receptor beta chain was found in a study of blood T cell repertoires in COVID-19. CDR3 size: 9 residues. Trimming took 4 bases from V and 11 from J, leaving 6 bases between them. Germline V gives CDR1 LGHNA, CDR2 YNFKEQ. Clones were sequenced by immunoSEQ multiplex PCR, and TCRdb holds only the in-frame ones, with some missing. The profile covers about 110,000 clones, with around 83% appearing a single time and 7.9% taken by the ten largest. This sequence joins TRBV4-2 and TRBJ2-7; possibly TRBD2 for D (6 bases). Sequencing was done on a sample of peripheral blood. This receptor was obtained from a woman of 80 years or more with active or convalescent COVID-19. CDR3 sequence reads: CASSRGEYF. CDR3 coding DNA: TGTGCCAGCAGCCGGGGGGAGTACTTC.